Following are 20 T cell receptor beta chains from one sample sequenced in a study of T cell responses to AZD1222 COVID-19 vaccine. Repertoires were generated with immunoSEQ multiplex PCR, while TCRdb's copy carries only in-frame clones and drops some. The profile covers 100,000 to 150,000 clones, with more than 70% appearing a single time and roughly 1.6% taken by the ten largest. Sequencing was performed on peripheral blood, taken on day 0 of AZD1222 vaccination. All receptors derive from an adult in good health.

The rearrangement joins TRBV27 to TRBJ2-7; unclear D gene. Germline CDR1 is MNHEY and CDR2 is SMNVEV (reference sequence). This CDR3 contains 14 residues. V lost 6 bases and J lost 0, with 12 bases in between. Here the CDR3 reads CASRWTSNSYEQYF. The DNA for the CDR3 is TGTGCCAGCAGATGGACCAGCAACTCCTACGAGCAGTACTTC.

The V gene is TRBV2, the J gene TRBJ2-2; TRBD2 might be the D (6 bases). In germline, CDR1 is SNHLY, CDR2 FYNNEI. V lost 5 bases, J lost 3 bases, and 13 bases lay in between. The CDR3 sequence is 15 residues long. As DNA, the CDR3 is TGTGCCAGCAGTTATCCACCGGGGGACACCGGGGAGCTGTTTTTT. This codes for CASSYPPGDTGELFF.

The genes are TRBV3-1 (or the pseudogene TRBV3-2) and TRBJ1-5; no definite D call. The CDR3 runs 15 residues. V lost 0 bases to trimming and J lost 7 bases, with 13 bases between them. Germline-derived CDR1 and CDR2 are LGHDT and YNNKEL (reference sequence). The chain's CDR3 is CASSQDLGMRQPQHF. The DNA for the CDR3 is TGTGCCAGCAGCCAAGATCTGGGGATGAGGCAGCCCCAGCATTTT.

This rearrangement joins TRBV7-2 to TRBJ1-2; 9 bases are shared with TRBD1. This CDR3 is built from 16 residues. Germline V gives CDR1 SGHTA, CDR2 FQGNSA. V lost 1 base and J lost 5; bases outside the gene matches: 8. CDR3: CASSLGGQGSVYGYTF. The CDR3 region has the DNA TGTGCCAGCAGCTTAGGGGGACAGGGTAGTGTATATGGCTACACCTTC.

This clone was found once. The gene calls are TRBV6-5 and TRBJ2-3, with a possible D match to TRBD2 (6 bases). V shed 4 bases and J shed 1 base, with 12 bases lying between them. This CDR3 region has 15 residues. Germline V gene data show CDR1 as MNHEY and CDR2 as SVGAGI. CDR3 loop: CASSFSGYGTDTQYF. The CDR3 DNA is TGTGCCAGCAGTTTTAGCGGTTACGGCACAGATACGCAGTATTTT.

The chain carries TRBV24-1 and TRBJ2-7, with 11 bases lining up with TRBD2. There are 18 residues in the CDR3. Trimming took 1 base from V and 0 from J; bases not matched to a gene: 7. Germline values: CDR1 KGHDR, CDR2 SFDVKD. The CDR3 bases are TGTGCCACCAGTGATTTTACTAGCGGGAGAACCCCCTCCTACGAGCAGTACTTC. It translates to CATSDFTSGRTPSYEQYF.

This chain uses TRBV5-1 with TRBJ2-7; 7 bases are shared with TRBD1. V dropped 0 bases and J dropped 9; count of bases not matched to a gene: 12. Germline lookup yields CDR1 SGHRS and CDR2 YFSETQ. CDR3 length equals 15 residues. The CDR3 loop reads CASSLGTGSFNTQYF. In DNA, the CDR3 is TGCGCCAGCAGCTTGGGGACAGGTTCTTTTAACACGCAGTACTTC.

The J gene is TRBJ1-6, the V gene TRBV19; 7 bases fit TRBD1. Trimming took 5 bases from V and 7 from J; bases not matched to a gene: 11. Germline V lookup: CDR1 LNHDA, CDR2 SQIVND (reference sequence). This CDR3 comprises 16 residues. CDR3 residues: CASSAPPTGANSPLHF. The CDR3 nucleotides read TGTGCCAGTAGTGCGCCTCCTACAGGGGCGAATTCACCCCTCCACTTT.

The V and J genes are TRBV29-1 and TRBJ2-7; possibly TRBD2 for D (5 bases). Germline loops: CDR1 SQVTM, CDR2 ANQGSEA. The CDR3 length is 13 residues. Trimming pared 2 bases from V and 3 bases from J, leaving 11 bases between. CDR3 sequence reads: CSVEKEDNYEQYF. Written as DNA, the CDR3 is TGCAGCGTTGAAAAGGAGGATAACTACGAGCAGTACTTC.

This clone was detected only once. The chain employs TRBV19 and TRBJ1-5; the match to TRBD1 covers 12 bases. This CDR3 has 18 residues. Germline CDR1 reads LNHDA; CDR2 reads SQIVND (reference sequence). With V trimmed by 5 bases and J by 1 base, 9 bases remained unmatched. CDR3 region: CASSWGQGAVVSNQPQHF. The CDR3 DNA reads TGTGCCAGTAGTTGGGGACAGGGGGCGGTTGTAAGCAATCAGCCCCAGCATTTT.

The chain joins TRBV12-5 to TRBJ2-7; TRBD1 aligns across 9 bases. The germline gives CDR1 LGHNT, CDR2 FRNRAP. The CDR3 length is 16 residues. V dropped 0 bases and J dropped 2; count of bases not matched to a gene: 5. CDR3 in DNA: TGTGCTAGTGGTTTGGTACTTGGGACAGGGACCTACGAGCAGTACTTC. This codes for CASGLVLGTGTYEQYF.

The chain combines TRBV19 with TRBJ2-7; TRBD1 aligns across 10 bases. Germline lookup yields CDR1 LNHDA and CDR2 SQIVND (reference sequence). V shed 6 bases, J shed 2 bases, and the junction held 4 bases outside the gene matches. The CDR3 has 14 amino acids. The DNA of the CDR3 is TGTGCCAGTAGCCAGGGGACAGGGGCCTACGAGCAGTACTTC. It yields the protein CASSQGTGAYEQYF.

This clone was observed a single time. This sequence joins TRBV9 and TRBJ2-7; possibly TRBD1 or TRBD2 for D (6 bases each). CDR1 and CDR2 from the germline V gene are SGDLS and YYNGEE. This CDR3 has 16 amino acids. Trimming shortened V by 3 bases and J by 2 bases, and 18 bases separated the two germline ends. The CDR3 DNA reads as TGTGCCAGCAGCGCTAAGGAGGGGGTGGAGGCCTACGAGCAGTACTTC. It is translated as CASSAKEGVEAYEQYF.

The rearrangement joins TRBV5-6 to TRBJ2-5, with D possibly TRBD2 on 7 matching bases. The V gene's germline CDR1 is SGHDT and CDR2 YYEEEE. Trimming took off 4 bases at V and 6 bases at J, with 16 bases between the two ends. This CDR3 is built from 14 residues. CDR3 in DNA: TGTGCCAGCAGCCCCGAGGGGGGGCCAAAGACCCAGTACTTC. Translated: CASSPEGGPKTQYF.

This rearrangement joins TRBV29-1 to TRBJ2-7; D unresolved. V lost 4 bases, J lost 0 bases, and 10 bases lay in between. CDR3 length equals 13 residues. Looked up from germline, CDR1 is SQVTM and CDR2 is ANQGSEA. The CDR3 sequence is CSVVRAGSYEQYF. As DNA, the CDR3 is TGCAGCGTTGTCCGGGCTGGCTCCTACGAGCAGTACTTC.

The gene calls are TRBV6-5 and TRBJ1-6; possibly TRBD1 for D (6 bases). Trimming pared 6 bases from V and 7 bases from J, leaving 13 bases between. The CDR3 runs to 14 residues. Per the germline V gene, CDR1 is MNHEY and CDR2 is SVGAGI. CDR3 nucleotide sequence: TGTGCCAGCAGGAGCGGGACAACGAATTCACCCCTCCACTTT. Translation gives CASRSGTTNSPLHF.

The chain combines TRBV18 with TRBJ1-1; the D gene is possibly TRBD1 (5 bases). Trimming pared 8 bases from V and 7 bases from J, leaving 26 bases between. Germline V gives CDR1 KGHSH, CDR2 LQKENI. The CDR3 contains 16 residues. CDR3 DNA sequence: TGTGCCAGCCCCCAGGTGGAGGGACCCCCCATTAATGAAGCTTTCTTT. It yields the protein CASPQVEGPPINEAFF.

There are a few counts of this clone. V is TRBV7-2 and J is TRBJ1-6, with D perhaps TRBD1 (5 bases). The ends were cut back, 1 base at V and 6 bases at J, with 10 bases in the middle. The CDR3 has 15 amino acids. Per germline, CDR1 SGHTA and CDR2 FQGNSA. CDR3: CASSLGGGTNSPLHF. DNA for the CDR3: TGTGCCAGCAGCTTAGGTGGGGGTACTAATTCACCCCTCCACTTT. Drawing the rest from reference TRBV7-2 and TRBJ1-6, the complete variable domain is GAGVSQSPSNKVTEKGKDVELRCDPISGHTALYWYRQSLGQGLEFLIYFQGNSAPDKSGLPSDRFSAERTGGSVSTLTIQRTQQEDSAVYLCASSLGGGTNSPLHFGNGTRLTVT.

This CDR3 reads CASSGTGTGIRRNTEAFF. CDR3 nucleotide sequence: TGTGCCAGCAGCGGAACCGGGACAGGGATTAGACGGAACACTGAAGCTTTCTTT. The rearrangement joins TRBV7-9 to TRBJ1-1; 9 nucleotides agree with TRBD1. In germline, CDR1 is SEHNR, CDR2 FQNEAQ (reference sequence). The CDR3 contains 18 residues. The V and J ends lost 5 bases and 1 base, in that order; junction bases with no gene match: 14.

This chain uses TRBV12-3 or TRBV12-4 with TRBJ2-1; D is uncertain. The CDR3 extends over 13 amino acids. V dropped 7 bases and J dropped 9 bases, with 16 bases sitting between them. In DNA form, the CDR3 reads TGTGCCAGCATCGCGCCGGTAGTCGGTGAGCAGTTCTTC. This gives the protein CASIAPVVGEQFF.